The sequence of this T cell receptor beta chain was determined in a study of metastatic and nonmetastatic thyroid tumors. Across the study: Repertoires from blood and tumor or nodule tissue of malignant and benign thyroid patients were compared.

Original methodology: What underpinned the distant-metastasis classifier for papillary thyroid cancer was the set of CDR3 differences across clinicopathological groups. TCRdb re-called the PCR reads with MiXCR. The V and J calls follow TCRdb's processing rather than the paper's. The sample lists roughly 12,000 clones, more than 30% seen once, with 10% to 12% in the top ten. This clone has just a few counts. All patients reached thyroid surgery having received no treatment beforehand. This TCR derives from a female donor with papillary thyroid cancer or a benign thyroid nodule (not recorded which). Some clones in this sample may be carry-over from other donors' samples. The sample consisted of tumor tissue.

CDR3 loop: CASGDRDGYTF. In DNA, the CDR3 is TGTGCCAGTGGGGACAGGGACGGCTACACCTTC. The rearrangement links TRBV6-1 to TRBJ1-2; 9 nucleotides agree with TRBD1. V lost 9 bases and J lost 8; bases outside the gene matches: 4. The CDR3 sequence is 11 residues long. Germline V CDR1 and CDR2: MNHNS, SASEGT.